This is a list of T cell receptor beta chains from one sample in a study of blood T cell repertoires in COVID-19. The data were produced by immunoSEQ multiplex PCR, yet TCRdb's version contains in-frame clones alone and is incomplete. The sample lists approximately 70,000 clones, 70% to 85% occurring once. The sample taken for sequencing was peripheral blood. The receptors were sampled from a man aged 60 to 75 with active or convalescent COVID-19. Both conserved end residues are part of each CDR3. The D gene is left open where the match is weak. Size is omitted from some rows. Given values are once, few, many or a class for expanded clones.

v_gene: TRBV27; abundance: .; d_gene: .; j_gene: TRBJ2-3; len: 14; CDR3aa: CASSQEQVVDTQYF; CDR3nt: TGTGCCAGCAGCCAAGAGCAGGTCGTAGATACGCAGTATTTT
v_gene: TRBV9; abundance: once; d_gene: .; j_gene: TRBJ2-5; len: 15; CDR3aa: CASSQQGLVQETQYF; CDR3nt: TGTGCCAGCAGCCAGCAGGGGCTGGTCCAAGAGACCCAGTACTTC
v_gene: TRBV2; abundance: once; d_gene: .; j_gene: TRBJ2-7; len: 13; CDR3aa: CASSEPYAGEQYF; CDR3nt: TGTGCCAGCAGTGAACCCTATGCGGGTGAGCAGTACTTC
v_gene: TRBV6-4; abundance: .; d_gene: TRBD2; j_gene: TRBJ2-7; len: 15; CDR3aa: CASSDTTSGHYEQYF; CDR3nt: TGTGCCAGCAGTGACACCACTAGCGGACACTACGAGCAGTACTTC
v_gene: TRBV6-2/TRBV6-3; abundance: .; d_gene: .; j_gene: TRBJ1-4; len: 16; CDR3aa: CASSYLGGDHRGKLFF; CDR3nt: TGTGCCAGCAGTTACTTGGGAGGGGACCACCGCGGGAAACTGTTTTTT
v_gene: TRBV6-6; abundance: once; d_gene: TRBD1; j_gene: TRBJ2-7; len: 14; CDR3aa: CASSYSQGAAEQYF; CDR3nt: TGTGCCAGCAGTTACAGCCAGGGGGCCGCCGAGCAGTACTTC
v_gene: TRBV9; abundance: many; d_gene: TRBD1; j_gene: TRBJ2-7; len: 14; CDR3aa: CASSVGTGGAEQYF; CDR3nt: TGTGCCAGCAGCGTAGGGACAGGGGGCGCCGAGCAGTACTTC
v_gene: TRBV9; abundance: .; d_gene: .; j_gene: TRBJ2-1; len: 12; CDR3aa: CASSRSYNEQFF; CDR3nt: TGTGCCAGCAGTAGGAGCTACAATGAGCAGTTCTTC
v_gene: TRBV9; abundance: .; d_gene: TRBD1; j_gene: TRBJ1-1; len: 16; CDR3aa: CASSVGGQVLNTEAFF; CDR3nt: TGTGCCAGCAGCGTAGGAGGACAGGTACTGAACACTGAAGCTTTCTTT
v_gene: TRBV28; abundance: .; d_gene: TRBD1; j_gene: TRBJ1-2; len: 14; CDR3aa: CASRRTGEGYGYTF; CDR3nt: TGTGCCAGCAGGCGGACAGGGGAGGGCTATGGCTACACCTTC
v_gene: TRBV7-3; abundance: .; d_gene: TRBD1; j_gene: TRBJ1-2; len: 15; CDR3aa: CASSPAGQDYYGYTF; CDR3nt: TGTGCCAGCAGCCCCGCCGGACAGGATTACTATGGCTACACCTTC
v_gene: TRBV2; abundance: .; d_gene: .; j_gene: TRBJ1-5; len: 15; CDR3aa: CASRVRDTGNQPQHF; CDR3nt: TGTGCCAGCAGGGTCCGGGACACGGGCAATCAGCCCCAGCATTTT
v_gene: TRBV12-3/TRBV12-4; abundance: many; d_gene: .; j_gene: TRBJ2-6; len: 13; CDR3aa: CASSSRGANVLTF; CDR3nt: TGTGCCAGCAGCTCCAGGGGGGCCAACGTCCTGACTTTC
v_gene: TRBV19; abundance: .; d_gene: TRBD2; j_gene: TRBJ2-5; len: 16; CDR3aa: CASSPTGLAKGETQYF; CDR3nt: TGTGCCAGTAGTCCCACGGGACTAGCTAAAGGAGAGACCCAGTACTTC
v_gene: TRBV5-4; abundance: .; d_gene: TRBD2; j_gene: TRBJ2-5; len: 14; CDR3aa: CASSLAGAQETQYF; CDR3nt: TGTGCCAGCAGCCTAGCGGGGGCACAAGAGACCCAGTACTTC
v_gene: TRBV7-2; abundance: .; d_gene: .; j_gene: TRBJ1-2; len: 16; CDR3aa: CASRPSSGANYYGYTF; CDR3nt: TGTGCCAGCAGACCTTCCAGCGGGGCGAATTACTATGGCTACACCTTC
v_gene: TRBV6-4; abundance: .; d_gene: .; j_gene: TRBJ2-6; len: 14; CDR3aa: CATRFPGAFHVLTF; CDR3nt: TGTGCCACCAGGTTTCCAGGGGCCTTCCACGTCCTGACTTTC
v_gene: TRBV28; abundance: few; d_gene: .; j_gene: TRBJ1-5; len: 14; CDR3aa: CASSLWGGNQPQHF; CDR3nt: TGTGCCAGCAGTTTATGGGGGGGGAATCAGCCCCAGCATTTT
v_gene: TRBV19; abundance: once; d_gene: TRBD2; j_gene: TRBJ2-1; len: 16; CDR3aa: CASSKVAGGTYNEQFF; CDR3nt: TGTGCCAGTAGCAAAGTAGCGGGGGGTACCTACAATGAGCAGTTCTTC
v_gene: TRBV10-2; abundance: few; d_gene: .; j_gene: TRBJ1-3; len: 13; CDR3aa: CATSQGTGNTIYF; CDR3nt: TGCGCCACCAGCCAGGGGACAGGAAACACCATATATTTT
v_gene: TRBV6-5; abundance: .; d_gene: TRBD1; j_gene: TRBJ1-2; len: 12; CDR3aa: CAIRTGSYGYTF; CDR3nt: TGTGCCATCAGGACAGGGAGCTATGGCTACACCTTC
v_gene: TRBV24-1; abundance: .; d_gene: TRBD1; j_gene: TRBJ2-7; len: 18; CDR3aa: CATSDSLSGQGDSYEQYF; CDR3nt: TGTGCCACCAGTGATTCTTTATCCGGCCAGGGGGACTCCTACGAGCAGTACTTC
v_gene: TRBV27; abundance: .; d_gene: .; j_gene: TRBJ1-5; len: 13; CDR3aa: CASSVLGNQPQHF; CDR3nt: TGTGCCAGCAGTGTTCTAGGCAATCAGCCCCAGCATTTT
v_gene: TRBV14; abundance: .; d_gene: .; j_gene: TRBJ1-1; len: 16; CDR3aa: CASSQDKGKWNTEAFF; CDR3nt: TGTGCCAGCAGCCAAGATAAGGGGAAGTGGAACACTGAAGCTTTCTTT
v_gene: TRBV4-3; abundance: .; d_gene: .; j_gene: TRBJ1-2; len: 15; CDR3aa: CASSQWQGSIGGYTF; CDR3nt: TGCGCCAGCAGCCAATGGCAGGGGTCGATCGGCGGCTACACCTTC
v_gene: TRBV30; abundance: .; d_gene: TRBD2; j_gene: TRBJ2-1; len: 13; CDR3aa: CAYAAGGSNEQFF; CDR3nt: TGTGCCTATGCCGCGGGGGGGTCCAATGAGCAGTTCTTC
v_gene: TRBV9; abundance: .; d_gene: TRBD1; j_gene: TRBJ1-2; len: 15; CDR3aa: CASSRQGRTNYGYTF; CDR3nt: TGTGCCAGCAGCAGACAGGGTAGGACTAACTATGGCTACACCTTC
v_gene: TRBV30; abundance: .; d_gene: TRBD1; j_gene: TRBJ2-3; len: 14; CDR3aa: CAWTDRGFTDTQYF; CDR3nt: TGTGCCTGGACGGACAGGGGGTTCACAGATACGCAGTATTTT
v_gene: TRBV13; abundance: many; d_gene: .; j_gene: TRBJ1-1; len: 14; CDR3aa: CASRTGGENTEAFF; CDR3nt: TGTGCCAGCAGAACGGGAGGGGAGAACACTGAAGCTTTCTTT
v_gene: TRBV6-5; abundance: .; d_gene: TRBD1; j_gene: TRBJ1-1; len: 15; CDR3aa: CASRGYTGVNTEAFF; CDR3nt: TGTGCCAGCAGAGGATATACAGGGGTGAATACTGAAGCTTTCTTT
v_gene: TRBV6-6; abundance: .; d_gene: .; j_gene: TRBJ1-2; len: 12; CDR3aa: CASSRWGDGYTF; CDR3nt: TGTGCCAGCAGCCGATGGGGCGATGGCTACACCTTC
v_gene: TRBV3-1/TRBV3-2; abundance: .; d_gene: .; j_gene: TRBJ1-2; len: 14; CDR3aa: CASSRDNLAWGYTF; CDR3nt: TGTGCCAGCAGCCGGGACAACCTAGCCTGGGGCTACACCTTC
v_gene: TRBV18; abundance: .; d_gene: TRBD1; j_gene: TRBJ1-1; len: 15; CDR3aa: CASSQSTGEGTEAFF; CDR3nt: TGTGCCAGCTCACAATCTACAGGGGAAGGCACTGAAGCTTTCTTT
v_gene: TRBV18; abundance: .; d_gene: .; j_gene: TRBJ1-1; len: 16; CDR3aa: CASSPPSGFQYTEAFF; CDR3nt: TGTGCCAGCTCACCACCTAGCGGCTTCCAGTACACTGAAGCTTTCTTT
v_gene: TRBV3-1/TRBV3-2; abundance: few; d_gene: TRBD2; j_gene: TRBJ2-7; len: 14; CDR3aa: CASDQSGVLYEQYF; CDR3nt: TGTGCCAGCGATCAGAGCGGGGTACTTTACGAGCAGTACTTC
v_gene: TRBV6-5; abundance: few; d_gene: .; j_gene: TRBJ1-1; len: 13; CDR3aa: CASVSTRYTEAFF; CDR3nt: TGTGCCAGCGTGAGTACTCGGTACACTGAAGCTTTCTTT
v_gene: TRBV9; abundance: few; d_gene: TRBD1; j_gene: TRBJ1-4; len: 15; CDR3aa: CASSTFGTGSEKLFF; CDR3nt: TGTGCCAGCAGCACCTTTGGGACAGGGAGTGAAAAACTGTTTTTT
v_gene: TRBV5-1; abundance: .; d_gene: .; j_gene: TRBJ2-1; len: 15; CDR3aa: CASSQQGGAYNEQFF; CDR3nt: TGCGCCAGCAGCCAACAGGGTGGGGCCTACAATGAGCAGTTCTTC
v_gene: TRBV2; abundance: .; d_gene: TRBD1; j_gene: TRBJ2-4; len: 13; CDR3aa: CASKGLQGDIQYF; CDR3nt: TGTGCCAGCAAAGGACTCCAGGGGGACATTCAGTACTTC
v_gene: TRBV5-6; abundance: .; d_gene: TRBD2; j_gene: TRBJ2-2; len: 14; CDR3aa: CASRWGGNTGELFF; CDR3nt: TGTGCCAGCCGTTGGGGGGGTAACACCGGGGAGCTGTTTTTT
v_gene: TRBV18; abundance: .; d_gene: TRBD2; j_gene: TRBJ2-7; len: 15; CDR3aa: CASSHTSGGAYEQYF; CDR3nt: TGTGCCAGCTCACACACTAGCGGGGGGGCATACGAGCAGTACTTC
v_gene: TRBV7-9; abundance: few; d_gene: TRBD2; j_gene: TRBJ2-7; len: 16; CDR3aa: CASSSEFGTTLLEQYF; CDR3nt: TGTGCCAGCAGCTCGGAATTCGGGACTACCCTCCTCGAGCAGTACTTC
v_gene: TRBV19; abundance: .; d_gene: TRBD2; j_gene: TRBJ2-7; len: 16; CDR3aa: CASSIGGAGDLEEQYF; CDR3nt: TGTGCCAGTAGTATAGGAGGCGCGGGGGACCTGGAGGAGCAGTACTTC
v_gene: TRBV6-5; abundance: .; d_gene: .; j_gene: TRBJ2-7; len: 16; CDR3aa: CASSYSGGQYSYEQYF; CDR3nt: TGTGCCAGCAGTTACTCCGGGGGACAGTACTCCTACGAGCAGTACTTC
v_gene: TRBV7-2; abundance: .; d_gene: .; j_gene: TRBJ1-5; len: 16; CDR3aa: CASSLGPVHSNQPQHF; CDR3nt: TGTGCCAGCAGCTTAGGCCCAGTCCATAGCAATCAGCCCCAGCATTTT
v_gene: TRBV19; abundance: few; d_gene: .; j_gene: TRBJ1-4; len: 15; CDR3aa: CASSLNRASNEKLFF; CDR3nt: TGTGCCAGTAGTTTAAACAGGGCCAGTAATGAAAAACTGTTTTTT